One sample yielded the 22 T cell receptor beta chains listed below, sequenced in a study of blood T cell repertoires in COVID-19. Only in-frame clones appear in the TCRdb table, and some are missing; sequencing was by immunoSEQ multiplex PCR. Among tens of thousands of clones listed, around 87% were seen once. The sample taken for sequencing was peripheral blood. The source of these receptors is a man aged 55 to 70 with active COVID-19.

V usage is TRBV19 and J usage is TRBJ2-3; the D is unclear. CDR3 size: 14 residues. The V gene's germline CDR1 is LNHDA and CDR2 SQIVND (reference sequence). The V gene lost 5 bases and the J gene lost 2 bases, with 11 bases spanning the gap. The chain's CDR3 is CASSPQRNTDTQYF. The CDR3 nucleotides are TGTGCCAGTAGTCCCCAGAGGAACACAGATACGCAGTATTTT.

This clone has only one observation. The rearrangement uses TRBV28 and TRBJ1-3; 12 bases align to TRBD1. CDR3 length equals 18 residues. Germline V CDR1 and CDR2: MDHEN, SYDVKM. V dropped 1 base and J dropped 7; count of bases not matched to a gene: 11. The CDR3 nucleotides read TGTGCCAGCAGTTTATCTTGGTCGAGGGGGACAGGGGGCAACACCATATATTTT. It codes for CASSLSWSRGTGGNTIYF.

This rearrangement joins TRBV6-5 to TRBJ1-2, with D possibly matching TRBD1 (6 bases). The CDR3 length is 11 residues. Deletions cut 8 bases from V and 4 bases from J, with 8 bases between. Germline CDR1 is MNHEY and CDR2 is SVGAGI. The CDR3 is CASWGPYGYTF. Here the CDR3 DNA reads TGTGCCAGCTGGGGGCCCTATGGCTACACCTTC.

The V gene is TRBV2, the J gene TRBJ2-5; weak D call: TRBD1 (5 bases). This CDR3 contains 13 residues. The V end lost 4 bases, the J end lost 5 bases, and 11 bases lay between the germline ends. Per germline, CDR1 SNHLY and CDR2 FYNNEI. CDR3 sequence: CASSGGNAETQYF. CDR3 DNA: TGTGCCAGCAGTGGGGGCAATGCGGAGACCCAGTACTTC.

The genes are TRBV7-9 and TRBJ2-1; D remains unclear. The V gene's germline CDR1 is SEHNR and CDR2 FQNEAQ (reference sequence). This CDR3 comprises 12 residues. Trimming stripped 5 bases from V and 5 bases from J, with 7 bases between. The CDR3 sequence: CASSDSNNEQFF. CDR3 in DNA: TGTGCCAGCAGCGACTCGAACAATGAGCAGTTCTTC. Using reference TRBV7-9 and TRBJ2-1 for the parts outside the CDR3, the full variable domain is DTGVSQNPRHKITKRGQNVTFRCDPISEHNRLYWYRQTLGQGPEFLTYFQNEAQLEKSRLLSDRFSAERPKGSFSTLEIQRTEQGDSAMYLCASSDSNNEQFFGPGTRLTVL.

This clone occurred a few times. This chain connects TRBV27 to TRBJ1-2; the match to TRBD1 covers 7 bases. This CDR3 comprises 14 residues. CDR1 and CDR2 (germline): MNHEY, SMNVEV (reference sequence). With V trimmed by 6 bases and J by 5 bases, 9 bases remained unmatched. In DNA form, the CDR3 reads TGTGCCAGCAGACGAGGACAGGACGGGTATGGCTACACCTTC. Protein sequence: CASRRGQDGYGYTF.

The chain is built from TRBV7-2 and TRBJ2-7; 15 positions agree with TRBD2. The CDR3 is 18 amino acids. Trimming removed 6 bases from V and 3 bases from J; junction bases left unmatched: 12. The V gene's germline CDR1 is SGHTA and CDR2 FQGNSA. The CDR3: CASSRTSGGAPSNYEQYF. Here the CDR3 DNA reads TGTGCCAGCAGTCGGACTAGCGGGGGGGCCCCCTCTAACTACGAGCAGTACTTC. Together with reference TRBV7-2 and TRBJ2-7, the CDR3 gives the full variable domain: GAGVSQSPSNKVTEKGKDVELRCDPISGHTALYWYRQSLGQGLEFLIYFQGNSAPDKSGLPSDRFSAERTGGSVSTLTIQRTQQEDSAVYLCASSRTSGGAPSNYEQYFGPGTRLTVT.

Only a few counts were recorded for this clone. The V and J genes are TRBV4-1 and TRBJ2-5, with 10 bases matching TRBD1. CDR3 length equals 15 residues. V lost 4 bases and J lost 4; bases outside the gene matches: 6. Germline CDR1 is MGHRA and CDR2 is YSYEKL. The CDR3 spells CASSPVGQGRETQYF. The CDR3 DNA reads TGCGCCAGCAGCCCAGTGGGACAGGGGAGAGAGACCCAGTACTTC.

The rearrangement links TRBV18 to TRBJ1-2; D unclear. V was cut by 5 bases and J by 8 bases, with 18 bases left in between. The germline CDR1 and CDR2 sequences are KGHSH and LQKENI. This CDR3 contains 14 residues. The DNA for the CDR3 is TGTGCCAGCTCATCCATCCGGGAGCCTCTGGGCTACACCTTC. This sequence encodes CASSSIREPLGYTF.

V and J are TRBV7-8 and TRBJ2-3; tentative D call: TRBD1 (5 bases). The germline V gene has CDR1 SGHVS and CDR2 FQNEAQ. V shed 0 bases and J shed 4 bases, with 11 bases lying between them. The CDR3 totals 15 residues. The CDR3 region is CASSLAGRVSDTQYF. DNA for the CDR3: TGTGCCAGCAGCTTAGCGGGCAGGGTTTCAGATACGCAGTATTTT. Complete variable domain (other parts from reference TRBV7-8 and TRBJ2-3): GAGVSQSPRYKVAKRGQDVALRCDPISGHVSLFWYQQALGQGPEFLTYFQNEAQLDKSGLPSDRFFAERPEGSVSTLKIQRTQQEDSAVYLCASSLAGRVSDTQYFGPGTRLTVL.

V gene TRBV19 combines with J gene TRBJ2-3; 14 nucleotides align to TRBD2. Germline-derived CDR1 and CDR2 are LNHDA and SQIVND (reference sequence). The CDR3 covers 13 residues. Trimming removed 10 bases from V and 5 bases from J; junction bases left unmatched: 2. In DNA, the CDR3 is TGTGCCACTGGGACTAGCGGGAGAGATACGCAGTATTTT. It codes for CATGTSGRDTQYF. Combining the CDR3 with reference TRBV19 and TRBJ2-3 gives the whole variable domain DGGITQSPKYLFRKEGQNVTLSCEQNLNHDAMYWYRQDPGQGLRLIYYSQIVNDFQKGDIAEGYSVSREKKESFPLTVTSAQKNPTAFYLCATGTSGRDTQYFGPGTRLTVL.

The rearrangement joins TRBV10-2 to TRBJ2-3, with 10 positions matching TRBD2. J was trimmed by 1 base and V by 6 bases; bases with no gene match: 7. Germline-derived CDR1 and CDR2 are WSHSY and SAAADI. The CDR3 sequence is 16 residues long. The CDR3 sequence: CASRTGTSARTDTQYF. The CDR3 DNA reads TGCGCCAGCAGGACCGGGACTAGCGCCCGCACAGATACGCAGTATTTT.

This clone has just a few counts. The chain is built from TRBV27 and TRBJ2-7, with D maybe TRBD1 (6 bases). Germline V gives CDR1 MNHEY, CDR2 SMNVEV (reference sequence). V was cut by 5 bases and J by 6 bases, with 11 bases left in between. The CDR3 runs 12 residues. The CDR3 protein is CASSTTGIEQYF. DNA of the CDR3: TGTGCCAGCAGTACCACAGGGATCGAGCAGTACTTC.

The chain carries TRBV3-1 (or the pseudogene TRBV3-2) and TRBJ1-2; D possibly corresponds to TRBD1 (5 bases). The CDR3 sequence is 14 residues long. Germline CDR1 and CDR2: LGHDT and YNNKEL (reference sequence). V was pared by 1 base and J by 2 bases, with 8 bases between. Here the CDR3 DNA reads TGTGCCAGCAGCCAAGGGACATACAACTATGGCTACACCTTC. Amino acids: CASSQGTYNYGYTF.

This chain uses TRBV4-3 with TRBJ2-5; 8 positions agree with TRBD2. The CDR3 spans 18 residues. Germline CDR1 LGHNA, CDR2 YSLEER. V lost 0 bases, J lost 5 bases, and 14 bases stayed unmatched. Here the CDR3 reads CASSQEPSRGGLGETQYF. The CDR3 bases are TGCGCCAGCAGCCAAGAGCCCAGCCGGGGGGGCCTTGGGGAGACCCAGTACTTC.

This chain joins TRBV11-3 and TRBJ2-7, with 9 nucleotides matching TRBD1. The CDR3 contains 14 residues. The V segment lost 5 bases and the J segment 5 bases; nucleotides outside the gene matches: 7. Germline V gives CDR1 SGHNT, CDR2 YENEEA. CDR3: CASSPRDRADEQYF. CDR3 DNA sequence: TGTGCCAGCAGCCCAAGGGACAGGGCCGACGAGCAGTACTTC.

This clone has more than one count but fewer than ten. DNA of the CDR3: TGTGCCAGCAGCCAAGCGACTAGCGGGGCCACTACCCCCTACGAGCAGTACTTC. The encoded protein is CASSQATSGATTPYEQYF. The rearrangement joins TRBV4-2 to TRBJ2-7; 11 bases fit TRBD2. The CDR3 runs 18 residues. Germline lookup yields CDR1 LGHNA and CDR2 YNFKEQ. Trimming at V came to 1 base and at J to 2 bases, leaving 10 bases not matched to a gene.

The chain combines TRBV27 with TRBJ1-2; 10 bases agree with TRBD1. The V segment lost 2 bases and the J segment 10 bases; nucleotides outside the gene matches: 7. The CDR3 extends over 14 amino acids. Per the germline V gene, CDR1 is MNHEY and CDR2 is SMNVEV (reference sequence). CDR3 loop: CASSLKRGQGTYTF. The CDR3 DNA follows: TGTGCCAGCAGTTTAAAGAGGGGACAGGGGACCTACACCTTC.

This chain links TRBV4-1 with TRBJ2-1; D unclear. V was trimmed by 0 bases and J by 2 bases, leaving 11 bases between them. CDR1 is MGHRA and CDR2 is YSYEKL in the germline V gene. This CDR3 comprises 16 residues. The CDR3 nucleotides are TGCGCCAGCAGCCAAGACGGTAGCCATACCTACAATGAGCAGTTCTTC. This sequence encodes CASSQDGSHTYNEQFF.

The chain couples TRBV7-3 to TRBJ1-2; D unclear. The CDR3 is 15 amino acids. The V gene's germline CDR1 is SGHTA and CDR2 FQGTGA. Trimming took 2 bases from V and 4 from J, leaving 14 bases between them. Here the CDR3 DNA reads TGTGCCAGCAGCTTATCGCCTGATGCAGGCTATGGCTACACCTTC. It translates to CASSLSPDAGYGYTF.

The CDR3 here is CASSSYRGSAFF. CDR3 nucleotide sequence: TGTGCCAGCAGCAGTTACAGGGGATCAGCTTTCTTT. The rearrangement uses TRBV7-9 and TRBJ1-1, with TRBD1 identical over 7 bases. This CDR3 is 12 amino acids long. Germline loops: CDR1 SEHNR, CDR2 FQNEAQ (reference sequence). Trimming cost V 5 bases and J 10 bases; bases outside gene matches: 7.

The CDR3 sequence is CASSYRGSTNYGYTF. The CDR3, as DNA: TGTGCCAGCAGTTACAGGGGCAGCACTAACTATGGCTACACCTTC. The V call is TRBV6-5, the J call TRBJ1-2; possibly TRBD1 for D (5 bases). Trimming left V 2 bases short and J 0 bases short, with 10 bases between. This CDR3 spans 15 amino acids. Germline V gene data show CDR1 as MNHEY and CDR2 as SVGAGI.